This T cell receptor beta chain is drawn from a study of blood T cell repertoires in COVID-19. Study as a whole: COVID-19 samples from acute and convalescent phases originated in the United States, Italy and Spain.

The CDR3 sequence is 16 residues long. Original analysis: Amplifying reference gene primers gave estimates of nucleated cell counts. The assay was immunoSEQ multiplex PCR, and TCRdb's table has in-frame clones only and misses some. V and J calls and clone size are those listed in that table; D and trimming were worked out from the DNA. The table has hundreds of thousands of clones, just over 85% seen once. This clone was observed a few times. The study assigned cohorts using participant-reported clinical history. Two negative PCRs, clearance, or symptom resolution had been documented for recovered Cohort 3 donors.

The source of this sequence is a man under 40 who had recovered from COVID-19. The chain links TRBV21-1 to TRBJ1-6; whether TRBD1, the table's D call, matches the DNA was not checked. TRBV21-1 is termed a pseudogene. Sample: PBMCs or T cells enriched from blood (not recorded which). As DNA, the CDR3 is TGTGCCAGCAGCAAACCCCCACCAGGGCGTCAATCACCCCTCCACTTT. Amino acids: CASSKPPPGRQSPLHF.